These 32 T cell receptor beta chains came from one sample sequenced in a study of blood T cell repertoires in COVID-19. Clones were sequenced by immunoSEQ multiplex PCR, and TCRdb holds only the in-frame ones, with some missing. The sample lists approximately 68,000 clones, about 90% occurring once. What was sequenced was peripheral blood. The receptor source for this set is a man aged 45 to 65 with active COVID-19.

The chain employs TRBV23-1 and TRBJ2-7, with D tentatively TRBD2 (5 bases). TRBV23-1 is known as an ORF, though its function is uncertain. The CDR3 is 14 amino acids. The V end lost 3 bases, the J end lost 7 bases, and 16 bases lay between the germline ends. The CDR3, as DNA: TGCGCCAGCAGTCATCAGGATACCTCGGGGGAGCAGTACTTC. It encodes CASSHQDTSGEQYF.

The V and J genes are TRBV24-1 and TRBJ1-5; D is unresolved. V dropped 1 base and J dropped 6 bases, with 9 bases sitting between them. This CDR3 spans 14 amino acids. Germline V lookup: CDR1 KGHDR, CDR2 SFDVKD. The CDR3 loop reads CATSDFTDVQPQHF. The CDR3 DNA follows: TGTGCCACCAGTGATTTTACAGATGTTCAGCCCCAGCATTTT.

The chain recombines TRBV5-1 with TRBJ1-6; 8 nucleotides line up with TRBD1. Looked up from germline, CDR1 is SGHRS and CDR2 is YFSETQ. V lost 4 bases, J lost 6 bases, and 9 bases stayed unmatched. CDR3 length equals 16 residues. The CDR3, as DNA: TGCGCCAGCAGCCTCACGGACAGGGCAGTTAATTCACCCCTCCACTTT. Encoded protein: CASSLTDRAVNSPLHF.

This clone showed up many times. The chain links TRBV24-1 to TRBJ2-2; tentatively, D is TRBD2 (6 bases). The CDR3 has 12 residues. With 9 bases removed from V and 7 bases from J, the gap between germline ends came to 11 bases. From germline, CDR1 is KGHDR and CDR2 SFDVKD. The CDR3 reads CATQAGRGELFF. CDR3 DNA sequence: TGTGCCACCCAAGCGGGCCGCGGGGAGCTGTTTTTT.

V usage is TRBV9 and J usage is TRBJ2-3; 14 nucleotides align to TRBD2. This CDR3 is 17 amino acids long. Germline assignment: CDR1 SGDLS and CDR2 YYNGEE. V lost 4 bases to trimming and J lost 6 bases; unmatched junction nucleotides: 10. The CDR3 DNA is TGTGCCAGCAGCAAAGAGACCGGGACTAGCGGGGGTGATACGCAGTATTTT. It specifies CASSKETGTSGGDTQYF.

CDR3 DNA: TGCGCCAGCAGGAAGGAGACTGAAGCTTTCTTT. It yields the protein CASRKETEAFF. This chain joins TRBV5-1 and TRBJ1-1, with D hard to call. The V gene lost 5 bases and the J gene lost 5 bases, with 7 bases spanning the gap. Germline V gene sequence: CDR1 SGHRS, CDR2 YFSETQ. This CDR3 is 11 amino acids long.

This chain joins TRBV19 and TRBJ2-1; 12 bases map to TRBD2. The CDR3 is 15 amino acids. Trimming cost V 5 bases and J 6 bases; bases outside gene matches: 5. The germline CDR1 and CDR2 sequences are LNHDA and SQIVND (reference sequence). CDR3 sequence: CASSVTSGRINEQFF. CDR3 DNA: TGTGCCAGTAGTGTCACTAGCGGGAGGATCAATGAGCAGTTCTTC.

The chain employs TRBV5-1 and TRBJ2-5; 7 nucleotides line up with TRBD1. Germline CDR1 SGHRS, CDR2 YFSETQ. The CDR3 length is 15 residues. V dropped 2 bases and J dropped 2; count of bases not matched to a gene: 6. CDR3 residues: CASSLDRVYQETQYF. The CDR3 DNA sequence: TGCGCCAGCAGCTTAGACAGGGTGTATCAAGAGACCCAGTACTTC.

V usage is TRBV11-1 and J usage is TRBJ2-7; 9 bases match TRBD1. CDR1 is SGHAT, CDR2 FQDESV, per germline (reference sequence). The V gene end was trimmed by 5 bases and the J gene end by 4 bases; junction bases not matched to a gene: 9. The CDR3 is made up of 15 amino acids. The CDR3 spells CASSQARDREYEQYF. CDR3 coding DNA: TGTGCCAGCAGCCAAGCCCGGGACAGGGAATACGAGCAGTACTTC.

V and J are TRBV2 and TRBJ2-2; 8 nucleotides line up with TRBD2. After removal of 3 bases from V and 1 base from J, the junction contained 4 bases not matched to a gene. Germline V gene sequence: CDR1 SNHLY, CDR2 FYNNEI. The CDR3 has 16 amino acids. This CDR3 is CASSEPGTRNTGELFF. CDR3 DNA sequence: TGTGCCAGCAGTGAGCCCGGGACTAGGAACACCGGGGAGCTGTTTTTT.

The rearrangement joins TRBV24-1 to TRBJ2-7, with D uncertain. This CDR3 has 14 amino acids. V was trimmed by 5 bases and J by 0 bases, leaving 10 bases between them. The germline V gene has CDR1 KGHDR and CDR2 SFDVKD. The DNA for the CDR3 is TGTGCCACCAGTGCCCGCGCCAACTCCTACGAGCAGTACTTC. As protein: CATSARANSYEQYF.

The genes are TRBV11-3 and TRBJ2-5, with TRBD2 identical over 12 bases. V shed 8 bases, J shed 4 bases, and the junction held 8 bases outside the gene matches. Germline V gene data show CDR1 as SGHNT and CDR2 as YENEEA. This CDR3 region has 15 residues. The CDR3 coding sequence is TGTGCCAGCGGAACAGGACTAGCGGGGTCAGAGACCCAGTACTTC. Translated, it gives CASGTGLAGSETQYF.

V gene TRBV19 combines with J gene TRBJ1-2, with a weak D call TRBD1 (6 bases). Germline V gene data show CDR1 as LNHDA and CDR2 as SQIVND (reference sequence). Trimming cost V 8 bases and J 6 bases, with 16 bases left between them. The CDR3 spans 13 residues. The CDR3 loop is CASCSGGADGYTF. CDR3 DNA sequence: TGTGCCAGTTGTTCGGGGGGCGCCGATGGCTACACCTTC. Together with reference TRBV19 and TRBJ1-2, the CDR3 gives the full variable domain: DGGITQSPKYLFRKEGQNVTLSCEQNLNHDAMYWYRQDPGQGLRLIYYSQIVNDFQKGDIAEGYSVSREKKESFPLTVTSAQKNPTAFYLCASCSGGADGYTFGSGTRLTVV.

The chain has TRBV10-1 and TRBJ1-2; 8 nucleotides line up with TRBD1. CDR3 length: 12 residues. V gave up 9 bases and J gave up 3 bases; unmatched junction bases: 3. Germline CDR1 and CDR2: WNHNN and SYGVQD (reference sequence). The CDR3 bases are TGCGCCAGGACGACAGGGGACTATGGCTACACCTTC. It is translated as CARTTGDYGYTF.

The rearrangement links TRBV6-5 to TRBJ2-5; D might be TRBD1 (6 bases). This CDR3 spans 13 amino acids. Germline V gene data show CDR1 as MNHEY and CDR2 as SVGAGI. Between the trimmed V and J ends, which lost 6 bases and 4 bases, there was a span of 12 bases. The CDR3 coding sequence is TGTGCCAGCAGGCCCGGACAGAGAGAGACCCAGTACTTC. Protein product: CASRPGQRETQYF.

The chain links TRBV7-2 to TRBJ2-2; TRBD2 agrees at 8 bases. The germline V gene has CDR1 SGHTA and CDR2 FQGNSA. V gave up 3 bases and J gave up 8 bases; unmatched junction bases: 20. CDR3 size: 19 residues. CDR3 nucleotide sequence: TGTGCCAGCAGCTTTCTTTTTCTCGGGCGGGGGGCTCCTGAGGGGGAGCTGTTTTTT. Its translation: CASSFLFLGRGAPEGELFF.

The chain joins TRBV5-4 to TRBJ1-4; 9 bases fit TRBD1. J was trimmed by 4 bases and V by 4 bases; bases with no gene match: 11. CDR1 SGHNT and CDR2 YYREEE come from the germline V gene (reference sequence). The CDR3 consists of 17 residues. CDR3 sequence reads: CASSAGTGTGYNEKLFF. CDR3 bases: TGTGCCAGCAGCGCCGGGACAGGGACGGGCTATAATGAAAAACTGTTTTTT.

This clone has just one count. The CDR3 DNA reads TGCGCCAGCAGCTCAGAGGGCTCTGGAAACACCATATATTTT. This gives the protein CASSSEGSGNTIYF. The chain employs TRBV5-1 and TRBJ1-3; D remains ambiguous. The CDR3 contains 14 residues. Germline-derived CDR1 and CDR2 are SGHRS and YFSETQ. Trimming removed 3 bases at V and 0 bases at J, with 7 bases between.

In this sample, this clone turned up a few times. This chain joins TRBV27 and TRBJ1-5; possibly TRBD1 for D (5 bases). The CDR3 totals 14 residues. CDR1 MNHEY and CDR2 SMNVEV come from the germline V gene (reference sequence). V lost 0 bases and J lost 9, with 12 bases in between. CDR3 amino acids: CASSLSGGNGPQHF. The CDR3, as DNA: TGTGCCAGCAGTTTATCGGGGGGGAACGGGCCCCAGCATTTT.

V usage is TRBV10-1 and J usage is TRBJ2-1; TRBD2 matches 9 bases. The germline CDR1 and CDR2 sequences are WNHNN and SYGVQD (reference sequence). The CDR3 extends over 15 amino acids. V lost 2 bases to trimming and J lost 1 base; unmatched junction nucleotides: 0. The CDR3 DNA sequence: TGCGCCAGCAGTGAGGCGGGAGGGTCCTACAATGAGCAGTTCTTC. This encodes CASSEAGGSYNEQFF.

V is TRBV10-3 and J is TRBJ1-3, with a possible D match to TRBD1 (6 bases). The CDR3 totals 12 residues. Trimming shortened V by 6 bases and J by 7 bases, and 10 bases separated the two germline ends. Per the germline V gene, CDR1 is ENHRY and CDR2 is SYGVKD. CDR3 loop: CAISPQGNTIYF. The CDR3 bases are TGTGCCATCAGCCCGCAGGGGAACACCATATATTTT.

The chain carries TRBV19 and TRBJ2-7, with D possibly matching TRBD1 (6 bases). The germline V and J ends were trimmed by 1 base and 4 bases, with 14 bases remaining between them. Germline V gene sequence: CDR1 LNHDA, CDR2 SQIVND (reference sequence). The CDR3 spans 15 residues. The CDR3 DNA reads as TGTGCCAGTAGTATAGGGCAGGGGAGCGGTTACGAGCAGTACTTC. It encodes CASSIGQGSGYEQYF.

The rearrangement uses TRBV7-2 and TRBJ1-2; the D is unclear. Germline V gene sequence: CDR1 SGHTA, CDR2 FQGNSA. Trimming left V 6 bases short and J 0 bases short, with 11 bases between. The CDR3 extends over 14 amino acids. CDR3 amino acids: CASSKPEPNYGYTF. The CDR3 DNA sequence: TGTGCCAGCAGTAAACCAGAACCTAACTATGGCTACACCTTC.

CDR3 nucleotides: TGTGCCAGCTCCCGGACAGGGTTGATGAACACTGAAGCTTTCTTT. This translates into CASSRTGLMNTEAFF. The chain carries TRBV9 and TRBJ1-1; 8 bases are shared with TRBD1. The CDR3 has 15 amino acids. The V gene end was trimmed by 7 bases and the J gene end by 0 bases; junction bases not matched to a gene: 8. Germline lookup yields CDR1 SGDLS and CDR2 YYNGEE.

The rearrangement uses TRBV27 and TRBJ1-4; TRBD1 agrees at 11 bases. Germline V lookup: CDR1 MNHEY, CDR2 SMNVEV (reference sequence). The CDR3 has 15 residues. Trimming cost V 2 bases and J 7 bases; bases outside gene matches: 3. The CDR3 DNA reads TGTGCCAGCAGTTTAGGACAGGGGGCGGTTGAAAAACTGTTTTTT. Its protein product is CASSLGQGAVEKLFF.

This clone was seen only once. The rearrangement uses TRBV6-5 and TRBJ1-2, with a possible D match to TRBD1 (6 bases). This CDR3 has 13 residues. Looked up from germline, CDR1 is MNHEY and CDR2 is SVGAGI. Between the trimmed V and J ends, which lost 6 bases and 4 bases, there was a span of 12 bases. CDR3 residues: CASSLRGGYGYTF. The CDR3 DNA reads TGTGCCAGCAGCCTCAGGGGCGGCTATGGCTACACCTTC.

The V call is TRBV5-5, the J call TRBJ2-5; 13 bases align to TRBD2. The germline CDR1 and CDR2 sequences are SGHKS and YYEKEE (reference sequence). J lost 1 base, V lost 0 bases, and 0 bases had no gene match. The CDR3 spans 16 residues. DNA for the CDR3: TGTGCCAGCAGCTTGGGACTAGCGGGGGGCCAAGAGACCCAGTACTTC. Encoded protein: CASSLGLAGGQETQYF.

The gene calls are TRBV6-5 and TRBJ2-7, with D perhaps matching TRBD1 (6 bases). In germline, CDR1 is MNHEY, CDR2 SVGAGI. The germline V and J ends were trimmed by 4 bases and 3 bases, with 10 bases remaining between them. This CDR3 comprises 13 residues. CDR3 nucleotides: TGTGCCAGCAGTTTGACAGGAGACTACGAGCAGTACTTC. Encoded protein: CASSLTGDYEQYF.

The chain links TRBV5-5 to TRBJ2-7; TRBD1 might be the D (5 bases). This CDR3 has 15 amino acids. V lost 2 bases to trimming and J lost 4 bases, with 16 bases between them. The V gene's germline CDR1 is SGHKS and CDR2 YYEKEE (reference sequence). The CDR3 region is CASSFSSGKGYEQYF. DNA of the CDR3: TGTGCCAGCAGCTTTAGCTCGGGTAAGGGGTACGAGCAGTACTTC. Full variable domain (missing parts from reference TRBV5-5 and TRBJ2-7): DAGVTQSPTHLIKTRGQQVTLRCSPISGHKSVSWYQQVLGQGPQFIFQYYEKEERGRGNFPDRFSARQFPNYSSELNVNALLLGDSALYLCASSFSSGKGYEQYFGPGTRLTVT.

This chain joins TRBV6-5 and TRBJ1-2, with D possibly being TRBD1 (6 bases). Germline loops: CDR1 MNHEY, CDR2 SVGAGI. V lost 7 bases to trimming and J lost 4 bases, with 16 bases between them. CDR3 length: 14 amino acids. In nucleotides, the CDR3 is TGTGCCAGCACGCCTCAGGGAGGGGGCTATGGCTACACCTTC. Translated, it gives CASTPQGGGYGYTF.

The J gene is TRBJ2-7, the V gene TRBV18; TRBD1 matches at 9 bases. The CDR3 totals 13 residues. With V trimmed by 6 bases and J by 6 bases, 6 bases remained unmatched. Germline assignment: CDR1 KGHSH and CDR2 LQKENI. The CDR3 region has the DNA TGTGCCAGCTCGCCCGGGACAGGGTTCGAGCAGTACTTC. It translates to CASSPGTGFEQYF.

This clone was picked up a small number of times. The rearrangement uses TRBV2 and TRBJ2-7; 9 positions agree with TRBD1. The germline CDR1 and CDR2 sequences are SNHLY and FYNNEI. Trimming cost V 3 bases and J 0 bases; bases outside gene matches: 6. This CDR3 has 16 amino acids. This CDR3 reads CASSDDGTGPSYEQYF. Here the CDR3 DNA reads TGTGCCAGCAGTGACGACGGGACAGGGCCCTCCTACGAGCAGTACTTC.